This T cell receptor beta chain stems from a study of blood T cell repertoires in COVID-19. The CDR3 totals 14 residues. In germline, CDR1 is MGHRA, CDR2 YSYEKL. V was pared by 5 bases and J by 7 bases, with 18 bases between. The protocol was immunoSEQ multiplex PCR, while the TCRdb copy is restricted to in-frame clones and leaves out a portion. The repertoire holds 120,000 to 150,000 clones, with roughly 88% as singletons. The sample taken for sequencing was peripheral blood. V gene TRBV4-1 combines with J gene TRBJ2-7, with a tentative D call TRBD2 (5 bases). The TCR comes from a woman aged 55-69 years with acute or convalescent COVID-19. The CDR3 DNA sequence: TGCGCCAGCAGCTATAGTGGGCCCGGAGGTGAGCAGTACTTC. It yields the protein CASSYSGPGGEQYF.